These T cell receptor beta chains were read from a single sample in a study of T cells in Graves' hyperthyroidism and ophthalmopathy. TCRdb analysed the multiplex PCR reads with MiXCR anew, one entry per CDR3 protein. The sample lists roughly 500,000 distinct CDR3 sequences, approximately 48% occurring once. What was sequenced was peripheral blood or thyroid tissue (not recorded which). Receptor source: an adult woman with Graves' disease, either hyperthyroidism or ophthalmopathy (not recorded which). The CDR3 runs from the conserved cysteine through the conserved F or W. A D gene is named only where the DNA matches it firmly. Some rows mark clone size as missing; the rest say once, few, many or name a class of expanded clone.

14	TRBV19	TRBJ2-2	.	TRBD1	TGTGCCAGTAAACAGGGGTCGAACACCGGGGAGCTGTTTTTT	CASKQGSNTGELFF
17	TRBV20-1	TRBJ2-5	.	TRBD2	TGCAGTGCTATGTTGCCCGGCCAGGGGACTAGTCGGGAGACCCAGTACTTC	CSAMLPGQGTSRETQYF
13	TRBV5-1	TRBJ2-5	many	TRBD1	TGCGCCAGCGGACAGGGGGCTCGGGAGACCCAGTACTTC	CASGQGARETQYF
15	TRBV2	TRBJ1-5	many	TRBD1	TGTGCCAGCAGTGAAGCGGGGACAGGGAATCAGCCCCAGCATTTT	CASSEAGTGNQPQHF
14	TRBV7-3	TRBJ2-7	.	.	TGTGCCAGCAGCTTAGTACAGGGAGCTGGCGAGCAGTACTTC	CASSLVQGAGEQYF
16	TRBV4-2	TRBJ1-4	many	.	TGTGCCAGCAGCAAACAGTACCTTGCAACTAATGAAAAACTGTTTTTT	CASSKQYLATNEKLFF
10	TRBV7-2	TRBJ2-5	.	.	TGTGCCAGCAGCTTAGACAGCCAGTACTTC	CASSLDSQYF
13	TRBV7-9	TRBJ2-5	.	TRBD2	TGTGCCGCCACCTCGGGGGGAGGAGAGACCCAGTACTTC	CAATSGGGETQYF
16	TRBV5-1	TRBJ2-2	.	.	TGCGCCAGCACGATCTCAACGGGGTCTGACACCGGGGAGCTGTTTTTT	CASTISTGSDTGELFF
13	TRBV20-1	TRBJ2-7	.	.	TGCAGTGCTAGCGGGGCTAGCGTGGACGAGCAGTACTTC	CSASGASVDEQYF
18	TRBV10-2	TRBJ2-5	.	TRBD2	TGCGCCAGCAGTGCTCAGGGGGGACTAGCGGGTTACCAAGAGACCCAGTACTTC	CASSAQGGLAGYQETQYF
14	TRBV7-2	TRBJ2-7	many	.	TGTGCCAGCAGATGGGGATTTGGGTCCTACGAGCAGTACTTC	CASRWGFGSYEQYF
10	TRBV2	TRBJ2-7	.	TRBD2	TGTGCCAGTCTGGCGGGGGGGCCGTACTTC	CASLAGGPYF
13	TRBV24-1	TRBJ1-2	many	.	TGTGCCACCAGTGTTACGGGGACCTATGGCTACACCTTC	CATSVTGTYGYTF
12	TRBV29-1	TRBJ2-2	.	.	TGCAGCGTCCGGGGACCCACCGGGGAGCTGTTTTTT	CSVRGPTGELFF
13	TRBV19	TRBJ2-5	.	.	TGTGCCAGTAGTCGGGACGGATTTGAGACCCAGTACTTC	CASSRDGFETQYF
11	TRBV20-1	TRBJ1-2	many	.	TGCAGTGCTCGAAATAACTATGGCTACACCTTC	CSARNNYGYTF
14	TRBV19	TRBJ2-2	many	TRBD1	TGTGCCAGTCACAGGGGTGGCTTTGCCGGGGAGCTGTTTTTT	CASHRGGFAGELFF
10	TRBV29-1	TRBJ2-3	few	.	TGCAGCGTTCAGTCTGATACGCAGTATTTT	CSVQSDTQYF
13	TRBV9	TRBJ1-3	many	.	TGTGCCAGCAGCGTGGGGGAAGGAAACACCATATATTTT	CASSVGEGNTIYF
12	TRBV7-9	TRBJ1-2	many	.	TGTGCCAGCAGCTTGGCAGACTATGGCTACACCTTC	CASSLADYGYTF
14	TRBV7-8	TRBJ1-5	.	TRBD1	TGTGCCAGCAGCATCGGACAGGGTCCTCAGCCCCAGCATTTT	CASSIGQGPQPQHF
15	TRBV7-3	TRBJ1-4	.	.	TGTGCCAGCAGCATAAAACAGGGCATTGGTGAAAAACTGTTTTTT	CASSIKQGIGEKLFF